Below, 28 T cell receptor beta chains from the same sample are listed, as sequenced in a study of T cell responses to AZD1222 COVID-19 vaccine. Produced via immunoSEQ multiplex PCR; TCRdb's table is partial and in-frame only. Of roughly 150,000 clones in the sample, roughly nine tenths were seen once. Sequences were derived from peripheral blood, sampled on day 0 of AZD1222 vaccination. The receptor source for this set is an adult in good health.

The chain combines TRBV7-8 with TRBJ2-7; no reliable D call. CDR3 length: 14 residues. The V end was cut by 0 bases, the J end by 2 bases, with 8 bases between. Germline V CDR1 and CDR2: SGHVS, FQNEAQ. CDR3 residues: CASSLAYGTYEQYF. DNA for the CDR3: TGTGCCAGCAGCTTAGCATACGGAACCTACGAGCAGTACTTC.

The chain links TRBV19 to TRBJ1-1, with a possible D match to TRBD1 (5 bases). Germline lookup yields CDR1 LNHDA and CDR2 SQIVND (reference sequence). The CDR3 length is 16 residues. V was pared by 5 bases and J by 4 bases, with 20 bases between. The CDR3 nucleotides read TGTGCCAGTAGTGGGCCCGTTTGGGGGGTTGGCACTGAAGCTTTCTTT. This sequence encodes CASSGPVWGVGTEAFF.

The chain recombines TRBV5-1 with TRBJ2-1, with D tentatively TRBD2 (6 bases). Per the germline V gene, CDR1 is SGHRS and CDR2 is YFSETQ. The ends were cut back, 1 base at V and 0 bases at J, with 11 bases in the middle. CDR3 length equals 16 residues. The CDR3 region has the DNA TGCGCCAGCAGCTTGTCGGGGGAGAGCTCCTACAATGAGCAGTTCTTC. This encodes CASSLSGESSYNEQFF.

V is TRBV6-5 and J is TRBJ1-3, with TRBD1 as a possible D gene (6 bases). The germline V gene encodes CDR1 MNHEY and CDR2 SVGAGI. Trimming stripped 10 bases from V and 2 bases from J, with 15 bases between. CDR3 length equals 14 residues. CDR3 nucleotide sequence: TGTGCCACTACCCGGGGGGCGGCTGGAAACACCATATATTTT. Translating gives CATTRGAAGNTIYF.

The J gene is TRBJ2-1, the V gene TRBV4-3; 9 bases are a match to TRBD1. Germline V gene lookup returns CDR1 LGHNA and CDR2 YSLEER. The junction had 9 bases not matched to a gene; V was cut back by 4 bases and J by 5 bases. The CDR3 loop spans 16 amino acids. The CDR3, as DNA: TGCGCCAGCAGCCTCCACAGGACAGGGGAGGACAATGAGCAGTTCTTC. Its protein product is CASSLHRTGEDNEQFF.

Worth noting for this clone: Its ends do not fully match the called genes, so a read error is possible. V gene TRBV7-7 combines with J gene TRBJ2-1; 10 bases fit TRBD1. The length of the CDR3 is 15 residues. Germline CDR1 reads SSHAT; CDR2 reads FNYEAQ (reference sequence). The CDR3 reads CASSLEPGQGGEQFF. In DNA, the CDR3 is TGTGCTAGCAGCTTAGAGCCCGGACAGGGGGGTGAGCAGTTCTTC.

The CDR3 nucleotides are TGTGCCAGCAGGACTACATTTTACGGCTACACCTTC. Protein: CASRTTFYGYTF. This rearrangement joins TRBV6-5 to TRBJ1-2, with D uncertain. Germline V gives CDR1 MNHEY, CDR2 SVGAGI. The germline V and J ends were trimmed by 6 bases and 8 bases, with 13 bases remaining between them. This CDR3 contains 12 residues.

V gene TRBV5-5 combines with J gene TRBJ1-4; 9 bases map to TRBD1. The CDR3 is made up of 13 amino acids. CDR1 and CDR2 (germline): SGHKS, YYEKEE (reference sequence). V dropped 9 bases and J dropped 7; count of bases not matched to a gene: 7. CDR3 residues: CATADRGGEKLFF. The CDR3 DNA reads as TGTGCCACCGCGGACAGGGGTGGTGAAAAACTGTTTTTT.

This clone is a singleton in its sample. The chain employs TRBV21-1 and TRBJ2-5; TRBD2, the table's D call, lacks a check against the DNA. TRBV21-1 is a recognized pseudogene. The CDR3 is 16 residues long. The CDR3: CASSRTPGDSCETQYF. CDR3 DNA sequence: TGTGCCAGCAGCAGAACCCCGGGAGACAGCTGTGAGACCCAGTACTTC.

The chain uses TRBV5-6 and TRBJ1-5; D uncertain. The length of the CDR3 is 16 residues. V gave up 7 bases and J gave up 0 bases, with 17 bases separating them. Germline CDR1 SGHDT, CDR2 YYEEEE. CDR3 sequence: CASSLWGGDSNQPQHF. Here the CDR3 DNA reads TGTGCCAGCTCCCTTTGGGGTGGGGATAGCAATCAGCCCCAGCATTTT.

The rearrangement links TRBV9 to TRBJ2-3; tentatively, D is TRBD1 or TRBD2 (5 bases each). The ends were cut back, 0 bases at V and 10 bases at J, with 15 bases in the middle. The CDR3 contains 14 residues. Germline V gene lookup returns CDR1 SGDLS and CDR2 YYNGEE. This chain's CDR3 is CASSVEVTGTPQYF. Here the CDR3 DNA reads TGTGCCAGCAGCGTAGAGGTAACCGGGACGCCGCAGTATTTT. Complete variable domain (other parts from reference TRBV9 and TRBJ2-3): DSGVTQTPKHLITATGQRVTLRCSPRSGDLSVYWYQQSLDQGLQFLIQYYNGEERAKGNILERFSAQQFPDLHSELNLSSLELGDSALYFCASSVEVTGTPQYFGPGTRLTVL.

This clone was seen a single time. The V call is TRBV29-1, the J call TRBJ2-1; 9 bases agree with TRBD1. The CDR3 runs 14 residues. Germline trimming cut 6 bases from V and 7 bases from J; bases unmatched to any gene: 10. The germline gives CDR1 SQVTM, CDR2 ANQGSEA. CDR3 sequence: CSVAGTGYVNEQFF. The CDR3, as DNA: TGCAGCGTCGCCGGGACAGGGTATGTGAATGAGCAGTTCTTC.

The rearrangement uses TRBV28 and TRBJ2-7, with D possibly being TRBD1 (6 bases). The germline V and J ends were trimmed by 2 bases and 9 bases, with 26 bases remaining between them. Germline V CDR1 and CDR2: MDHEN, SYDVKM. CDR3 length: 17 amino acids. The CDR3 reads CASSLMSSQGNLRGQYF. CDR3 DNA: TGTGCCAGCAGTTTAATGTCCTCCCAGGGGAACCTACGAGGGCAGTACTTC.

The chain recombines TRBV18 with TRBJ2-3, with 7 bases aligning to TRBD1. V shed 5 bases and J 2 bases; nucleotides not matched to a gene: 4. In germline, CDR1 is KGHSH, CDR2 LQKENI. The CDR3 has 14 residues. The CDR3 reads CASSATGPTDTQYF. In DNA, the CDR3 is TGTGCCAGCTCAGCGACAGGGCCCACAGATACGCAGTATTTT.

The rearrangement links TRBV7-9 to TRBJ2-7; D not resolved. The CDR3 is made up of 13 amino acids. Germline CDR1 is SEHNR and CDR2 is FQNEAQ (reference sequence). Deletions cut 5 bases from V and 0 bases from J, with 8 bases between. Written as DNA, the CDR3 is TGTGCCAGCAGCCCCCTCGGCTCCTACGAGCAGTACGTC. It encodes CASSPLGSYEQYV.

This chain joins TRBV28 and TRBJ2-7; D is unresolved. Germline V lookup: CDR1 MDHEN, CDR2 SYDVKM. The V gene lost 3 bases and the J gene lost 4 bases, with 7 bases spanning the gap. The CDR3 spans 12 residues. CDR3 bases: TGTGCCAGCAGTTTGTCGGAGTACGAGCAGTACTTC. Encoded protein: CASSLSEYEQYF.

This sequence joins TRBV6-5 and TRBJ1-1; D remains unclear. Germline V gene lookup returns CDR1 MNHEY and CDR2 SVGAGI. V lost 5 bases to trimming and J lost 3 bases, with 7 bases between them. This CDR3 is built from 12 residues. This CDR3 reads CASSTVDTEAFF. The CDR3 DNA follows: TGTGCCAGCAGTACCGTTGACACTGAAGCTTTCTTT.

V and J are TRBV27 and TRBJ1-3; 7 bases align to TRBD1. J gave up 2 bases and V 6 bases, and 4 bases lay outside the gene matches. This CDR3 has 14 amino acids. Germline V lookup: CDR1 MNHEY, CDR2 SMNVEV (reference sequence). The CDR3 nucleotides are TGTGCCAGCAGCAACACAGGGGCTGGAAACACCATATATTTT. Translating gives CASSNTGAGNTIYF.

This chain connects TRBV28 to TRBJ1-1; D gene ambiguous. Trimming removed 3 bases from V and 3 bases from J, with 20 bases in between. The CDR3 length is 17 residues. CDR1 and CDR2 (germline): MDHEN, SYDVKM. CDR3 loop: CASSFGFRARYYTEAFF. The CDR3 coding sequence is TGTGCCAGCAGTTTCGGTTTCCGAGCCCGCTATTACACTGAAGCTTTCTTT.

CDR3 residues: CASSAGTSQEGQYF. DNA of the CDR3: TGTGCCAGCAGCGCCGGGACTAGCCAAGAGGGGCAGTACTTC. V usage is TRBV9 and J usage is TRBJ2-7, with 9 bases matching TRBD2. The CDR3 runs to 14 residues. Unmatched junction bases numbered 10, after V lost 3 bases and J lost 9 bases. Germline V gene sequence: CDR1 SGDLS, CDR2 YYNGEE.

This clone was counted a single time. The chain carries TRBV11-1 and TRBJ2-7; the D gene is possibly TRBD1 (6 bases). The CDR3 length is 16 residues. Germline V gene data show CDR1 as SGHAT and CDR2 as FQDESV (reference sequence). V lost 1 base and J lost 0, with 13 bases in between. The CDR3 sequence: CASSLVPTGSSYEQYF. The CDR3 bases are TGTGCCAGCAGCTTAGTTCCAACAGGGAGCTCCTACGAGCAGTACTTC.

The CDR3 region is CASSSGALYGYTF. The CDR3 nucleotides are TGTGCCAGCAGTTCAGGGGCCCTCTATGGCTACACCTTC. This chain connects TRBV12-3 or TRBV12-4 to TRBJ1-2; perhaps TRBD1 as D (6 bases). Trimming cost V 4 bases and J 4 bases, with 10 bases left between them. The CDR3 runs 13 residues.

V gene TRBV9 combines with J gene TRBJ2-5; no firm D call. V lost 0 bases, J lost 5 bases, and 11 bases lay in between. The CDR3 has 14 amino acids. Germline CDR1 SGDLS, CDR2 YYNGEE. For the CDR3, the DNA is TGTGCCAGCAGCGTAGCAGCGTTTTCCGAGACCCAGTACTTC. Translated: CASSVAAFSETQYF. The variable domain in full, with the rest retrieved from reference TRBV9 and TRBJ2-5, is DSGVTQTPKHLITATGQRVTLRCSPRSGDLSVYWYQQSLDQGLQFLIQYYNGEERAKGNILERFSAQQFPDLHSELNLSSLELGDSALYFCASSVAAFSETQYFGPGTRLLVL.

The chain employs TRBV19 and TRBJ1-1; the D gene is possibly TRBD1 (6 bases). Trimming shortened V by 9 bases and J by 1 base, and 15 bases separated the two germline ends. Germline lookup yields CDR1 LNHDA and CDR2 SQIVND (reference sequence). The length of the CDR3 is 14 residues. Here the CDR3 reads CASWGQAQNTEAFF. The CDR3 DNA reads TGTGCCAGCTGGGGGCAGGCCCAGAACACTGAAGCTTTCTTT.

The chain combines TRBV30 with TRBJ2-5; no reliable D call. The germline V gene encodes CDR1 GTSNPN and CDR2 SVGIG (reference sequence). The CDR3 has 13 residues. V was clipped by 2 bases and J by 1 base, with 8 bases between them. The chain's CDR3 is CAWSRRLQETQYF. CDR3 in DNA: TGTGCCTGGAGTAGAAGGCTCCAAGAGACCCAGTACTTC.

The gene calls are TRBV7-9 and TRBJ1-6, with 9 positions matching TRBD1. The CDR3 totals 17 residues. Trimming at V came to 4 bases and at J to 9 bases, leaving 13 bases not matched to a gene. The V gene's germline CDR1 is SEHNR and CDR2 FQNEAQ (reference sequence). The CDR3 region is CASSSTPPGQGFSPLHF. DNA of the CDR3: TGTGCCAGCAGCTCTACGCCCCCGGGACAGGGCTTTTCACCCCTCCACTTT. The variable domain in full, completed from reference TRBV7-9 and TRBJ1-6, reads DTGVSQNPRHKITKRGQNVTFRCDPISEHNRLYWYRQTLGQGPEFLTYFQNEAQLEKSRLLSDRFSAERPKGSFSTLEIQRTEQGDSAMYLCASSSTPPGQGFSPLHFGNGTRLTVT.

This clone was seen just once. The gene calls are TRBV14 and TRBJ1-3; D uncertain. Between the trimmed V and J ends, which lost 3 bases and 4 bases, there was a span of 10 bases. Germline CDR1 SGHDN, CDR2 FVKESK. The CDR3 is made up of 14 amino acids. CDR3 nucleotides: TGTGCCAGCAGCCAGCTGTCAATGGGAAACACCATATATTTT. It codes for CASSQLSMGNTIYF. Variable domain in full (rest from reference TRBV14 and TRBJ1-3): EAGVTQFPSHSVIEKGQTVTLRCDPISGHDNLYWYRRVMGKEIKFLLHFVKESKQDESGMPNNRFLAERTGGTYSTLKVQPAELEDSGVYFCASSQLSMGNTIYFGEGSWLTVV.

This rearrangement joins TRBV7-2 to TRBJ2-3; TRBD2 matches 8 bases. CDR1 SGHTA and CDR2 FQGNSA come from the germline V gene. The CDR3 runs 15 residues. The junction had 7 bases not matched to a gene; V was cut back by 6 bases and J by 2 bases. The CDR3 DNA reads TGTGCCAGCAGGCTCACGGGGGGGATCACAGATACGCAGTATTTT. This gives the protein CASRLTGGITDTQYF.